What follows are 15 T cell receptor beta chains derived from one specimen sequenced in a study of T cell changes during pregnancy in multiple sclerosis. Here immunoSEQ multiplex PCR was the method, and the copy in TCRdb shows in-frame clones only, minus some. This sample yields fewer than 110,000 clones, of which about 90% are seen a single time; around 3% belongs to the top ten. The sequences come from peripheral blood, collected in the second trimester of pregnancy. All receptors derive from a female donor with multiple sclerosis, enrolled in a pregnancy study.

This clone appeared a single time. J is TRBJ2-2 and V is TRBV10-1; 7 bases are a match to TRBD1. With V trimmed by 1 base and J by 3 bases, 11 bases remained unmatched. Germline V gene data show CDR1 as WNHNN and CDR2 as SYGVQD (reference sequence). The CDR3 is 18 residues long. The DNA for the CDR3 is TGCGCCAGCAGTGAGTTTGGGACAGACCTCTTACACACCGGGGAGCTGTTTTTT. Protein: CASSEFGTDLLHTGELFF.

The rearrangement links TRBV7-8 to TRBJ2-3, with TRBD2 identical over 8 bases. Per the germline V gene, CDR1 is SGHVS and CDR2 is FQNEAQ. CDR3 length: 19 amino acids. Trimming at V came to 6 bases and at J to 0 bases, leaving 17 bases not matched to a gene. CDR3 region: CASRTRGVGRGASTDTQYF. For the CDR3, the DNA is TGTGCCAGCAGAACCCGAGGCGTCGGGAGGGGTGCTAGCACAGATACGCAGTATTTT.

This chain connects TRBV19 to TRBJ1-3; 12 bases map to TRBD1. The ends lost 5 bases at V and 6 bases at J; junction bases unmatched: 2. The V gene's germline CDR1 is LNHDA and CDR2 SQIVND (reference sequence). There are 14 residues in the CDR3. The CDR3 protein is CASSSGQGANTIYF. CDR3 sequence (DNA): TGTGCCAGTAGTTCGGGACAGGGGGCAAACACCATATATTTT.

The rearrangement uses TRBV2 and TRBJ2-5; D call uncertain. Germline CDR1 and CDR2: SNHLY and FYNNEI. The CDR3 runs 10 residues. The V end was cut by 9 bases, the J end by 5 bases, with 7 bases between. The CDR3 here is CARKRETQYF. As DNA, the CDR3 is TGTGCCAGAAAGAGGGAGACCCAGTACTTC. The whole variable domain, filled in from reference TRBV2 and TRBJ2-5, reads EPEVTQTPSHQVTQMGQEVILRCVPISNHLYFYWYRQILGQKVEFLVSFYNNEISEKSEIFDDQFSVERPDGSNFTLKIRSTKLEDSAMYFCARKRETQYFGPGTRLLVL.

The J gene is TRBJ2-2, the V gene TRBV29-1, with D possibly TRBD1 on 6 matching bases. CDR3 length: 13 residues. Trimming took 4 bases from V and 6 from J, leaving 12 bases between them. Germline CDR1 and CDR2: SQVTM and ANQGSEA. CDR3 DNA: TGCAGCGTTGCCGACAGGCCGGCCGGGGAGCTGTTTTTT. It yields the protein CSVADRPAGELFF.

V gene TRBV6-5 combines with J gene TRBJ2-7, with D perhaps TRBD2 (6 bases). V lost 9 bases to trimming and J lost 1 base, with 16 bases between them. The CDR3 has 14 residues. The germline gives CDR1 MNHEY, CDR2 SVGAGI. This CDR3 is CASRDGGGSYEQYF. The CDR3, as DNA: TGTGCCAGTCGAGATGGCGGAGGGTCCTACGAGCAGTACTTC.

The rearrangement links TRBV7-3 to TRBJ2-1; maybe TRBD2 (5 bases). V shed 1 base and J shed 9 bases, with 13 bases lying between them. The CDR3 runs to 14 residues. CDR1 is SGHTA, CDR2 FQGTGA, per germline. In nucleotides, the CDR3 is TGTGCCAGCAGCTTAAAGGGAGTCGGTCGTGAGCAGTTCTTC. Amino acids: CASSLKGVGREQFF.

V is TRBV6-1 and J is TRBJ2-1, with a weak D call TRBD2 (5 bases). The germline V gene encodes CDR1 MNHNS and CDR2 SASEGT. V lost 4 bases to trimming and J lost 2 bases, with 9 bases between them. The CDR3 covers 14 residues. CDR3 protein: CASSAEGAYNEQFF. CDR3 in DNA: TGTGCCAGCAGTGCCGAGGGTGCCTACAATGAGCAGTTCTTC.

The chain links TRBV19 to TRBJ2-1, with D unclear. V was trimmed by 6 bases and J by 0 bases, leaving 9 bases between them. The length of the CDR3 is 14 residues. The germline CDR1 and CDR2 sequences are LNHDA and SQIVND (reference sequence). The CDR3 DNA sequence: TGTGCCAGTAGAAACACCTTCTCCTACAATGAGCAGTTCTTC. Encoded protein: CASRNTFSYNEQFF. The whole variable domain, remainder taken from reference TRBV19 and TRBJ2-1, is DGGITQSPKYLFRKEGQNVTLSCEQNLNHDAMYWYRQDPGQGLRLIYYSQIVNDFQKGDIAEGYSVSREKKESFPLTVTSAQKNPTAFYLCASRNTFSYNEQFFGPGTRLTVL.

This clone was seen a handful of times. The chain employs TRBV6-5 and TRBJ2-1; 14 positions match TRBD2. The J segment lost 10 bases and the V segment lost 10 bases, leaving 6 bases of the junction unmatched. Germline values: CDR1 MNHEY, CDR2 SVGAGI. The CDR3 runs 13 residues. CDR3 nucleotide sequence: TGTGCCACCACAGGGACTAGCGGGGGAGAGCAGTTCTTC. Its protein product is CATTGTSGGEQFF.

The chain couples TRBV27 to TRBJ1-5, with D maybe TRBD1 (6 bases). This CDR3 has 13 residues. Germline loops: CDR1 MNHEY, CDR2 SMNVEV (reference sequence). Trimming removed 5 bases from V and 9 bases from J, with 14 bases in between. CDR3 region: CASSPTGSWPQHF. The CDR3 nucleotides are TGTGCCAGCAGTCCTACAGGGTCCTGGCCCCAGCATTTT.

The rearrangement uses TRBV19 and TRBJ2-7, with 13 bases fitting TRBD2. The V gene's germline CDR1 is LNHDA and CDR2 SQIVND (reference sequence). The CDR3 runs 15 residues. V was pared by 6 bases and J by 2 bases, with 4 bases of the junction left unmatched. CDR3 bases: TGTGCCAGTAGCTCGGGACTAGCGGGAACCTACGAGCAGTACTTC. Its protein product is CASSSGLAGTYEQYF. The full variable domain, completed using reference TRBV19 and TRBJ2-7, is DGGITQSPKYLFRKEGQNVTLSCEQNLNHDAMYWYRQDPGQGLRLIYYSQIVNDFQKGDIAEGYSVSREKKESFPLTVTSAQKNPTAFYLCASSSGLAGTYEQYFGPGTRLTVT.

The sample holds a few counts of this clone. The chain carries TRBV30 and TRBJ1-2; D possibly corresponds to TRBD1 (6 bases). The V end was cut by 0 bases, the J end by 8 bases, with 10 bases between. CDR1 and CDR2 (germline): GTSNPN, SVGIG (reference sequence). The CDR3 length is 12 residues. CDR3 residues: CAWSVQGRGYTF. CDR3 nucleotide sequence: TGTGCCTGGAGTGTACAGGGAAGGGGCTACACCTTC. Variable domain in full (rest from reference TRBV30 and TRBJ1-2): SQTIHQWPATLVQPVGSPLSLECTVEGTSNPNLYWYRQAAGRGLQLLFYSVGIGQISSEVPQNLSASRPQDRQFILSSKKLLLSDSGFYLCAWSVQGRGYTFGSGTRLTVV.

The chain recombines TRBV15 with TRBJ1-2, with D perhaps TRBD1 (5 bases). Trimming removed 1 base at V and 2 bases at J, with 14 bases between. CDR1 is LNHNV, CDR2 YYDKDF, per germline (reference sequence). The CDR3 has 16 residues. Here the CDR3 reads CATSRGSTAPNYGYTF. CDR3 bases: TGTGCCACCAGCAGAGGGTCGACAGCGCCGAACTATGGCTACACCTTC.

V usage is TRBV5-1 and J usage is TRBJ2-2; 8 nucleotides match TRBD2. Unmatched junction bases numbered 16, after V lost 1 base and J lost 5 bases. This CDR3 is built from 19 residues. Germline V CDR1 and CDR2: SGHRS, YFSETQ. CDR3 DNA sequence: TGCGCCAGCAGCTTGACAGGAAGGCCTAGCGGGCCCGTAACCGGGGAGCTGTTTTTT. Protein sequence: CASSLTGRPSGPVTGELFF.